These 20 T cell receptor beta chains were sequenced from one sample in a study of CD8+CD57+ T cells in acquired aplastic anemia. Profiling that covered TCR beta VDJ and CDR3 relied on genomic DNA as its template. Each CDR3 protein is one row after TCRdb ran MiXCR on the reads. The sample holds about 40,000 distinct CDR3 sequences, 60% to 80% seen once. By flow cytometry, patients selected for sequencing had shown an expansion of CD8+CD57+ cells. Sequencing was done on a sample of sorted CD4+, CD8+, or CD8+CD57+ T cells (not recorded which) from PBMCs. These receptors all stem from a human donor with aplastic anemia.

The rearrangement uses TRBV29-1 and TRBJ2-1; no clear D gene. CDR3 length equals 13 residues. The germline gives CDR1 SQVTM, CDR2 ANQGSEA. The germline V and J ends were trimmed by 7 bases and 8 bases, with 18 bases remaining between them. The CDR3 DNA is TGCAGCGCCGAAGGCCGACATGGTGATGAGCAGTTCTTC. Protein sequence: CSAEGRHGDEQFF.

There are a few counts of this clonotype. The chain combines TRBV15 with TRBJ1-1; a weak D match, TRBD1 (5 bases). CDR1 and CDR2 (germline): LNHNV, YYDKDF (reference sequence). The CDR3 is 17 amino acids. V dropped 0 bases and J dropped 0 bases, with 14 bases sitting between them. Here the CDR3 reads CATSRDQGQGVNTEAFF. The CDR3 DNA is TGTGCCACCAGCAGAGATCAAGGGCAGGGAGTGAACACTGAAGCTTTCTTT. The complete variable domain, with remaining parts taken from reference TRBV15 and TRBJ1-1, reads DAMVIQNPRYQVTQFGKPVTLSCSQTLNHNVMYWYQQKSSQAPKLLFHYYDKDFNNEADTPDNFQSRRPNTSFCFLDIRSPGLGDTAMYLCATSRDQGQGVNTEAFFGQGTRLTVV.

The chain employs TRBV20-1 and TRBJ2-5; 10 bases line up with TRBD2. The germline V gene encodes CDR1 DFQATT and CDR2 SNEGSKA (reference sequence). The CDR3 has 17 residues. With 0 bases clipped from V and 1 base from J, the junction kept 8 bases outside the gene matches. DNA of the CDR3: TGCAGTGCTAGAGATTGGGGAGCGGGGGGGCCCCAAGAGACCCAGTACTTC. It codes for CSARDWGAGGPQETQYF.

V gene TRBV20-1 combines with J gene TRBJ1-6; D is uncertain. Germline values: CDR1 DFQATT, CDR2 SNEGSKA (reference sequence). This CDR3 spans 13 amino acids. Trimming took 6 bases from V and 12 from J, leaving 18 bases between them. CDR3 nucleotides: TGCAGTGCCCTCACCGGGAAAATCGAACCCCTCCACTTT. It encodes CSALTGKIEPLHF.

V gene TRBV2 combines with J gene TRBJ1-6; no firm D call. The CDR3 sequence is 16 residues long. Trimming took 1 base from V and 0 from J, leaving 7 bases between them. Germline-derived CDR1 and CDR2 are SNHLY and FYNNEI. Here the CDR3 reads CASSEGPSSYNSPLHF. As DNA, the CDR3 is TGTGCCAGCAGTGAAGGGCCGAGCTCCTATAATTCACCCCTCCACTTT.

The chain couples TRBV30 to TRBJ2-2; possibly TRBD2 for D (7 bases). Germline assignment: CDR1 GTSNPN and CDR2 SVGIG (reference sequence). This CDR3 is built from 15 residues. Between the trimmed V and J ends, which lost 4 bases and 5 bases, there was a span of 17 bases. The CDR3: CAWKGGAMETGELFF. The CDR3 DNA reads TGTGCCTGGAAGGGGGGGGCCATGGAGACCGGGGAGCTGTTTTTT.

The chain combines TRBV27 with TRBJ2-1; TRBD1 matches 9 bases. The CDR3 has 16 residues. Germline CDR1 MNHEY, CDR2 SMNVEV (reference sequence). The V gene end was trimmed by 7 bases and the J gene end by 6 bases; junction bases not matched to a gene: 13. The CDR3 is CASKVLGQGIGNEQFF. In nucleotides, the CDR3 is TGTGCCAGCAAGGTACTTGGACAGGGGATCGGCAATGAGCAGTTCTTC.

This clonotype was observed a few times. The CDR3 sequence is CASSPHMNTEAFF. CDR3 nucleotide sequence: TGTGCCAGCAGCCCCCACATGAACACTGAAGCTTTCTTT. V usage is TRBV7-3 and J usage is TRBJ1-1; no clear D. V lost 5 bases and J 0 bases, leaving 7 bases between the germline ends. The germline gives CDR1 SGHTA, CDR2 FQGTGA. The CDR3 is 13 residues long.

The table lists this clonotype with a count of one. This chain links TRBV6-1 with TRBJ2-7; D may match TRBD1 or TRBD2 (7 bases each). V lost 9 bases, J lost 5 bases, and 17 bases lay in between. In germline, CDR1 is MNHNS, CDR2 SASEGT. The CDR3 contains 13 residues. CDR3 in DNA: TGTGCCAGTGTCGCGACAGGGAGGGACGAGCAGTACTTC. Residues: CASVATGRDEQYF.

In its sample, this clonotype was seen many times. The chain employs TRBV9 and TRBJ1-4, with D unclear. Trimming shortened V by 0 bases and J by 2 bases, and 8 bases separated the two germline ends. The CDR3 is 15 residues long. Germline V CDR1 and CDR2: SGDLS, YYNGEE. The CDR3 is CASSVGVDTNEKLFF. CDR3 DNA: TGTGCCAGCAGCGTAGGGGTGGACACTAATGAAAAACTGTTTTTT.

The CDR3 DNA reads TGCAGTGCTAGGGACCCTCTCGGCGGGAGGGGGGAAGATACGCAGTATTTT. Amino acids: CSARDPLGGRGEDTQYF. This chain connects TRBV20-1 to TRBJ2-3, with TRBD2 matching 9 bases. With V trimmed by 3 bases and J by 5 bases, 15 bases remained unmatched. The CDR3 consists of 17 residues. Germline V CDR1 and CDR2: DFQATT, SNEGSKA (reference sequence).

Comment on this clonotype: The junction departs from the called germline gene at one end, perhaps through a read error. This chain connects TRBV10-2 to TRBJ2-5, with 8 nucleotides matching TRBD1. The length of the CDR3 is 15 residues. CDR1 is WSHSY and CDR2 is SAAADI in the germline V gene. CDR3 sequence reads: CASSTPQGAQETQYF. Written as DNA, the CDR3 is TGTGCCAGCAGTACTCCCCAGGGGGCTCAAGAGACCCAGTACTTC.

About this clonotype itself: A read error is possible here, since a much larger clone lies one base away. V is TRBV4-1 and J is TRBJ2-7; TRBD1 matches 9 bases. V shed 4 bases, J shed 1 base, and the junction held 5 bases outside the gene matches. CDR1 is MGHRA and CDR2 is YSYEKL in the germline V gene. The CDR3 sequence is 15 residues long. The CDR3 loop is CASSRDGTGSYEQYF. The CDR3 DNA reads TGCGCCAGCAGCCGAGATGGGACAGGGTCCTACGAGCAGTACTTC.

DNA for the CDR3: TGTGCCAGCAGCCAAGACGGACAGGGAGGTGGCTACACCTTC. It translates to CASSQDGQGGGYTF. The rearrangement links TRBV3-1 to TRBJ1-2, with 8 positions matching TRBD1. The CDR3 is 14 residues long. Germline assignment: CDR1 LGHDT and CDR2 YNNKEL (reference sequence). V dropped 0 bases and J dropped 7; count of bases not matched to a gene: 4.

The V and J genes are TRBV14 and TRBJ1-2, with 7 nucleotides matching TRBD1. V shed 3 bases, J shed 3 bases, and the junction held 13 bases outside the gene matches. Germline CDR1 and CDR2: SGHDN and FVKESK. The CDR3 loop spans 17 amino acids. The CDR3 DNA sequence: TGTGCCAGCAGCCACCTCAACACAGGGGATCCGGACTATGGCTACACCTTC. Protein: CASSHLNTGDPDYGYTF.

This clonotype has a single count. The chain employs TRBV24-1 and TRBJ2-7; weak D call: TRBD1 (7 bases). This CDR3 comprises 15 residues. V lost 3 bases and J lost 2, with 13 bases in between. Germline values: CDR1 KGHDR, CDR2 SFDVKD. The CDR3, as DNA: TGTGCCACCAGTGATAAACAGGGGAGGACCTACGAGCAGTACTTC. It encodes CATSDKQGRTYEQYF.

The gene calls are TRBV9 and TRBJ2-5; D not certain. Germline CDR1 reads SGDLS; CDR2 reads YYNGEE. The ends were cut back, 4 bases at V and 0 bases at J, with 7 bases in the middle. CDR3 length: 13 residues. The CDR3 is CASSSRNQETQYF. The CDR3 DNA reads as TGTGCCAGCAGCTCCCGGAACCAAGAGACCCAGTACTTC.

V usage is TRBV29-1 and J usage is TRBJ1-1; 7 nucleotides match TRBD1. The germline V gene encodes CDR1 SQVTM and CDR2 ANQGSEA. Unmatched junction bases numbered 5, after V lost 3 bases and J lost 1 base. The CDR3 runs to 14 residues. CDR3 protein: CSVEGQNPNTEAFF. The CDR3 DNA sequence: TGCAGCGTTGAGGGACAGAATCCGAACACTGAAGCTTTCTTT.

Note on this clonotype: At one of its ends the junction is not consistent with the germline gene, which may arise from a read error. V gene TRBV10-3 combines with J gene TRBJ1-6; 8 nucleotides agree with TRBD1. Germline lookup yields CDR1 ENHRY and CDR2 SYGVKD. The CDR3 contains 12 residues. CDR3 coding DNA: TGTGCCATTGGACAGGGTGATTCACTCCTCCACTTT. As protein: CAIGQGDSLLHF.

The chain recombines TRBV19 with TRBJ1-3; TRBD1 aligns across 10 bases. Germline V gene sequence: CDR1 LNHDA, CDR2 SQIVND (reference sequence). The CDR3 sequence is 14 residues long. V gave up 0 bases and J gave up 10 bases; unmatched junction bases: 3. As DNA, the CDR3 is TGTGCCAGTAGTATAGAGGACAGGGGGAAGACCATATATTTT. It specifies CASSIEDRGKTIYF.